Included here is one T cell receptor (beta chain) sequence, with context. Its antigen is still unknown. Autoimmune disease history or systemic immunosuppression was exclusionary. This record belongs to a study of OX40 agonist ivuxolimab in advanced cancers. Study-level points and caveats: CD8+ T cells were the subset that, on average, had more expanded clones than CD4+.

Only in-frame clones appear in the TCRdb table, and some are missing; sequencing was by immunoSEQ multiplex PCR. Of about 46,000 clones detected, about 88% appear once; the ten largest clones hold approximately 50%. The V gene lost 6 bases and the J gene lost 2 bases, with 17 bases spanning the gap. The CDR3 is 16 amino acids. Germline CDR1 and CDR2: MNHEY and SMNVEV (reference sequence). This TCR was sampled from an adult with an advanced solid tumor such as melanoma, head and neck, liver or kidney cancer. This specimen consisted of CD4+ or CD8+ T cells sorted from blood, obtained in a trial of the OX40 agonist ivuxolimab. This rearrangement joins TRBV27 to TRBJ2-1, with a weak D call TRBD2 (5 bases). The CDR3 DNA sequence: TGTGCCAGCAGGGAGGACCGCTTAAGGCCCTACAATGAGCAGTTCTTC. Translated, it gives CASREDRLRPYNEQFF.